A single sample gave rise to the 30 T cell receptor beta chains below, sequenced in a study of blood T cell repertoires in COVID-19. Repertoires were generated with immunoSEQ multiplex PCR, while TCRdb's copy carries only in-frame clones and drops some. This table has a few hundred thousand clones, approximately 88% appearing once. The sample comprised peripheral blood. Every receptor here comes from a man aged 18 to 35 who had recovered from COVID-19.

A word on this clone: A junction end diverges from the germline sequence, so it may reflect a read error. The genes are TRBV3-1 (or the pseudogene TRBV3-2) and TRBJ1-4; 8 bases align to TRBD1. This CDR3 contains 12 residues. The germline gives CDR1 LGHDT, CDR2 YNNKEL (reference sequence). CDR3 DNA sequence: TGTGCCAGCAGCCATGTCCAGGGGGCGGAGGTTTTT. Translation: CASSHVQGAEVF.

The chain couples TRBV4-3 to TRBJ1-2; 8 bases are a match to TRBD1. V gave up 3 bases and J gave up 4 bases; unmatched junction bases: 4. The CDR3 sequence is 14 residues long. Germline V gives CDR1 LGHNA, CDR2 YSLEER. CDR3 nucleotides: TGCGCCAGCAGCCATCCCGGGACAGGCTATGGCTACACCTTC. Protein sequence: CASSHPGTGYGYTF.

The chain uses TRBV5-8 and TRBJ2-7; D is possibly TRBD1 (5 bases). The CDR3 spans 13 residues. V lost 7 bases to trimming and J lost 5 bases, with 16 bases between them. Germline V lookup: CDR1 SGHTS, CDR2 YDEGEE. CDR3 DNA: TGTGCCAGCCGCTCCAGGGTGTATCACGAGCAGTACTTC. Protein sequence: CASRSRVYHEQYF.

V is TRBV5-1 and J is TRBJ2-1, with a tentative D call TRBD2 (5 bases). Trimming left V 5 bases short and J 5 bases short, with 14 bases between. The CDR3 is 14 amino acids. CDR1 and CDR2 (germline): SGHRS, YFSETQ. The DNA of the CDR3 is TGCGCCAGCAGATCTGCCGGGATTAACAATGAGCAGTTCTTC. It yields the protein CASRSAGINNEQFF.

The CDR3 DNA follows: TGTGCCAGCAGCGCGGGAAATTCCTATAATTCACCCCTCCACTTT. As protein: CASSAGNSYNSPLHF. The rearrangement joins TRBV7-2 to TRBJ1-6; D gene unclear. The V and J ends lost 5 bases and 1 base respectively, with 9 bases between them. The V gene's germline CDR1 is SGHTA and CDR2 FQGNSA. The CDR3 is 15 amino acids.

The CDR3 region is CATREGEGQPQHF. DNA for the CDR3: TGTGCCACTAGGGAGGGGGAAGGGCAGCCCCAGCATTTT. This rearrangement joins TRBV10-3 to TRBJ1-5; D might be TRBD1 (6 bases). V was pared by 10 bases and J by 7 bases, with 17 bases between. Germline V gives CDR1 ENHRY, CDR2 SYGVKD. This CDR3 spans 13 amino acids.

DNA for the CDR3: TGTGCCAGCAGCTTAGCCCGGGAGGTGAACACTGAAGCTTTCTTT. Amino acids: CASSLAREVNTEAFF. V is TRBV7-9 and J is TRBJ1-1; D not resolved. Germline V CDR1 and CDR2: SEHNR, FQNEAQ (reference sequence). The CDR3 is 15 residues long. Trimming cost V 0 bases and J 0 bases, with 8 bases left between them.

The genes are TRBV7-6 and TRBJ1-4; the match to TRBD1 covers 10 bases. Germline V gene lookup returns CDR1 SGHVS and CDR2 FNYEAQ. V was pared by 4 bases and J by 8 bases, with 4 bases of the junction left unmatched. This CDR3 has 14 amino acids. The CDR3: CASSSDRGSEKLFF. In DNA, the CDR3 is TGTGCCAGCAGCTCGGACAGGGGGAGCGAAAAACTGTTTTTT.

This chain connects TRBV5-3 to TRBJ1-1; D possibly corresponds to TRBD1 (6 bases). TRBV5-3 is an ORF for which the function is uncertain. Deletions cut 1 base from V and 5 bases from J, with 12 bases between. The CDR3 is 14 residues long. In DNA form, the CDR3 reads TGTGCCAGAAGCTTGTATACAGGGTGGACTGAAGCTTTCTTT. It specifies CARSLYTGWTEAFF.

This chain links TRBV6-5 with TRBJ1-2; D is undetermined. Trimming removed 3 bases from V and 2 bases from J, with 13 bases in between. Germline V gene sequence: CDR1 MNHEY, CDR2 SVGAGI. CDR3 length equals 15 residues. For the CDR3, the DNA is TGTGCCAGCAGTTATGACGGCAGAGGCAACTATGGCTACACCTTC. This codes for CASSYDGRGNYGYTF.

The V call is TRBV4-1, the J call TRBJ2-1; D may be TRBD2 (6 bases). The CDR3 contains 16 residues. With 1 base removed from V and 4 bases from J, the gap between germline ends came to 14 bases. From germline, CDR1 is MGHRA and CDR2 YSYEKL. CDR3 DNA: TGCGCCAGCAGCCAAGTGGGACTTACGAGATACAATGAGCAGTTCTTC. Its translation: CASSQVGLTRYNEQFF.

Comment on this clone: Other nucleotide sequences from this sample produce the same CDR3. The V gene is TRBV5-1, the J gene TRBJ1-4, with D maybe TRBD1 (5 bases). Germline-derived CDR1 and CDR2 are SGHRS and YFSETQ. V was shortened by 0 bases and J by 2 bases, with 11 bases between the two germline ends. The length of the CDR3 is 16 residues. CDR3 nucleotide sequence: TGCGCCAGCAGCTTGGCCCCGAGACAGACTAATGAAAAACTGTTTTTT. Encoded protein: CASSLAPRQTNEKLFF. The full variable domain, in which reference TRBV5-1 and TRBJ1-4 provide the parts outside the CDR3, is KAGVTQTPRYLIKTRGQQVTLSCSPISGHRSVSWYQQTPGQGLQFLFEYFSETQRNKGNFPGRFSGRQFSNSRSEMNVSTLELGDSALYLCASSLAPRQTNEKLFFGSGTQLSVL.

The CDR3 is CASLRPGQSYEQYF. The DNA of the CDR3 is TGTGCCAGCCTTCGTCCGGGACAGTCCTACGAGCAGTACTTC. The chain employs TRBV2 and TRBJ2-7, with 7 bases aligning to TRBD1. CDR3 length: 14 residues. V dropped 8 bases and J dropped 1; count of bases not matched to a gene: 8. From germline, CDR1 is SNHLY and CDR2 FYNNEI.

The rearrangement uses TRBV9 and TRBJ2-6, with D possibly being TRBD1 (6 bases). Looked up from germline, CDR1 is SGDLS and CDR2 is YYNGEE. Trimming removed 3 bases from V and 0 bases from J, with 13 bases in between. The length of the CDR3 is 17 residues. CDR3 sequence: CASSAEPGVSGANVLTF. In DNA form, the CDR3 reads TGTGCCAGCAGCGCGGAACCAGGGGTCTCTGGGGCCAACGTCCTGACTTTC.

The chain is built from TRBV6-6 and TRBJ1-4; D is unresolved. The germline CDR1 and CDR2 sequences are MNHNY and SVGAGI (reference sequence). This CDR3 contains 14 residues. V lost 6 bases to trimming and J lost 2 bases, with 10 bases between them. The CDR3 bases are TGTGCCAGCAGCCTCGCCGGGACTAATGAAAAACTGTTTTTT. This gives the protein CASSLAGTNEKLFF.

This sequence joins TRBV5-1 and TRBJ2-1, with 10 bases aligning to TRBD2. Germline assignment: CDR1 SGHRS and CDR2 YFSETQ. The CDR3 consists of 15 residues. V trimming: 4 bases; J trimming: 9 bases; junction bases outside the gene matches: 10. DNA for the CDR3: TGCGCCAGCAGCCCACTAGCGGGAAGTTACTTTGAGCAGTTCTTC. This gives the protein CASSPLAGSYFEQFF.

The CDR3 spells CASSYGETQETQYF. The CDR3 DNA is TGCGCCAGCAGCTACGGAGAAACTCAAGAGACCCAGTACTTC. V and J are TRBV5-1 and TRBJ2-5; no definite D call. CDR1 and CDR2 from the germline V gene are SGHRS and YFSETQ. The CDR3 has 14 residues. With 3 bases removed from V and 2 bases from J, the gap between germline ends came to 11 bases. Using reference TRBV5-1 and TRBJ2-5 for the parts outside the CDR3, the full variable domain is KAGVTQTPRYLIKTRGQQVTLSCSPISGHRSVSWYQQTPGQGLQFLFEYFSETQRNKGNFPGRFSGRQFSNSRSEMNVSTLELGDSALYLCASSYGETQETQYFGPGTRLLVL.

The chain joins TRBV11-2 to TRBJ1-1, with a tentative D call TRBD1 (6 bases). The CDR3 runs 15 residues. Trimming shortened V by 2 bases and J by 3 bases, and 13 bases separated the two germline ends. Germline V gives CDR1 SGHAT, CDR2 FQNNGV. The chain's CDR3 is CASSLNGAGDTEAFF. Here the CDR3 DNA reads TGTGCCAGCAGCTTAAATGGGGCAGGGGACACTGAAGCTTTCTTT.

This sequence joins TRBV20-1 and TRBJ1-1, with D hard to call. The CDR3 is 18 residues long. The ends were cut back, 3 bases at V and 1 base at J, with 24 bases in the middle. Germline CDR1 reads DFQATT; CDR2 reads SNEGSKA (reference sequence). CDR3 nucleotides: TGCAGTGCTAGTGGAGGCTTGGCGTTTGGGAGTTGGAACACTGAAGCTTTCTTT. It encodes CSASGGLAFGSWNTEAFF.

CDR3 sequence: CASSRTGSGETQYF. The CDR3 bases are TGTGCCAGCTCCCGGACAGGGAGTGGGGAGACCCAGTACTTC. The gene calls are TRBV18 and TRBJ2-5; 8 bases agree with TRBD1. After removal of 6 bases from V and 5 bases from J, the junction contained 8 bases not matched to a gene. The length of the CDR3 is 14 residues. CDR1 is KGHSH and CDR2 is LQKENI in the germline V gene.

The chain is built from TRBV7-9 and TRBJ2-3; D not certain. Per germline, CDR1 SEHNR and CDR2 FQNEAQ (reference sequence). Trimming stripped 5 bases from V and 1 base from J, with 19 bases between. The CDR3 consists of 17 residues. The CDR3 sequence: CASSPNVSSRRTDTQYF. Here the CDR3 DNA reads TGTGCCAGCAGCCCGAACGTCAGTTCGAGGCGCACAGATACGCAGTATTTT.

This clone was recorded a few times. This chain uses TRBV7-9 with TRBJ1-2, with 9 bases identical to TRBD1. The CDR3 loop spans 16 amino acids. Losses at the gene ends were 5 bases for V and 4 bases for J; bases not matched to a gene: 11. CDR1 is SEHNR, CDR2 FQNEAQ, per germline (reference sequence). This CDR3 reads CASSPARDREAYGYTF. DNA of the CDR3: TGTGCCAGCAGCCCAGCCCGGGACAGGGAGGCCTATGGCTACACCTTC.

V usage is TRBV5-4 and J usage is TRBJ1-6; unclear D gene. V lost 1 base and J lost 8, with 4 bases in between. The CDR3 consists of 12 residues. Germline V lookup: CDR1 SGHNT, CDR2 YYREEE (reference sequence). The CDR3 protein is CASSLSHSPLHF. The DNA for the CDR3 is TGTGCCAGCAGCTTGAGCCATTCACCCCTCCACTTT.

V usage is TRBV7-3 and J usage is TRBJ1-3, with unresolved D. Trimming pared 5 bases from V and 4 bases from J, leaving 18 bases between. CDR1 SGHTA and CDR2 FQGTGA come from the germline V gene. The CDR3 is 16 amino acids. The CDR3 sequence: CASSPRPGLGGNTIYF. In DNA form, the CDR3 reads TGTGCCAGCAGCCCCAGGCCCGGACTTGGCGGAAACACCATATATTTT.

V is TRBV7-2 and J is TRBJ2-3; D may be TRBD2 (6 bases). Germline V gives CDR1 SGHTA, CDR2 FQGNSA. V lost 6 bases to trimming and J lost 0 bases, with 13 bases between them. This CDR3 has 15 residues. The CDR3 loop reads CASSRGRGSTDTQYF. For the CDR3, the DNA is TGTGCCAGCAGTCGCGGACGGGGGAGCACAGATACGCAGTATTTT.

The V gene is TRBV30, the J gene TRBJ2-7, with a possible D match to TRBD1 (5 bases). CDR1 and CDR2 from the germline V gene are GTSNPN and SVGIG (reference sequence). This CDR3 region has 14 residues. The V and J ends lost 4 bases and 3 bases respectively, with 16 bases between them. Here the CDR3 DNA reads TGTGCCTGGATCCGACCAGGGTCTCGCTACGAGCAGTACTTC. This gives the protein CAWIRPGSRYEQYF.

The rearrangement links TRBV7-8 to TRBJ2-7, with 12 bases matching TRBD1. CDR1 and CDR2 (germline): SGHVS, FQNEAQ. The CDR3 loop spans 15 amino acids. V lost 6 bases, J lost 6 bases, and 9 bases stayed unmatched. CDR3 nucleotide sequence: TGTGCCAGCAGGGATTCCGGGACAGGGGGCCTCGAGCAGTACTTC. Translation gives CASRDSGTGGLEQYF. The full variable domain, completed using reference TRBV7-8 and TRBJ2-7, is GAGVSQSPRYKVAKRGQDVALRCDPISGHVSLFWYQQALGQGPEFLTYFQNEAQLDKSGLPSDRFFAERPEGSVSTLKIQRTQQEDSAVYLCASRDSGTGGLEQYFGPGTRLTVT.

The chain combines TRBV4-3 with TRBJ2-3, with 9 bases that match TRBD2. The J segment lost 2 bases and the V segment lost 1 base, leaving 10 bases of the junction unmatched. Germline CDR1 and CDR2: LGHNA and YSLEER. CDR3 length equals 18 residues. CDR3 bases: TGCGCCAGCAGCCAAGGCACCTTGGCGGGGGGGCCCACAGATACGCAGTATTTT. Translated, it gives CASSQGTLAGGPTDTQYF.

This chain joins TRBV6-4 and TRBJ2-4, with 12 nucleotides matching TRBD2. From germline, CDR1 is MRHNA and CDR2 SNTAGT. The CDR3 is 19 amino acids. Losses at the gene ends were 2 bases for V and 0 bases for J; bases not matched to a gene: 8. DNA for the CDR3: TGTGCCAGCAGTGACCCAGGGCTAGCGGGAGGGGTAGCCAAAAACATTCAGTACTTC. This translates into CASSDPGLAGGVAKNIQYF.

CDR3: CASSVEEEVHYGYTF. The CDR3 DNA reads TGTGCCAGCAGCGTAGAGGAGGAGGTACACTATGGCTACACCTTC. The genes are TRBV9 and TRBJ1-2; D remains ambiguous. This CDR3 contains 15 residues. With 0 bases removed from V and 3 bases from J, the gap between germline ends came to 12 bases. Looked up from germline, CDR1 is SGDLS and CDR2 is YYNGEE.